This passage covers 13 T cell receptor beta chains from one sample sequenced in a study of blood T cell repertoires in COVID-19. Data came from immunoSEQ multiplex PCR; TCRdb stores just in-frame clones and leaves some out. The sample records some 80,000 clones, roughly 80% being singletons. Material for sequencing was peripheral blood. The source is an older man with acute or convalescent COVID-19.

The chain uses TRBV5-1 and TRBJ2-1, with 12 bases matching TRBD1. This CDR3 is 18 amino acids long. Per germline, CDR1 SGHRS and CDR2 YFSETQ. The J segment lost 4 bases and the V segment lost 4 bases, leaving 12 bases of the junction unmatched. The CDR3 DNA follows: TGCGCCAGCAGCCCCCCGGGACAGGGGGCGATTTCGTACAATGAGCAGTTCTTC. This gives the protein CASSPPGQGAISYNEQFF.

The V gene is TRBV9, the J gene TRBJ2-1, with 10 bases aligning to TRBD2. This CDR3 is built from 17 residues. The ends lost 4 bases at V and 5 bases at J; junction bases unmatched: 12. CDR1 and CDR2 (germline): SGDLS, YYNGEE. The CDR3 nucleotides read TGTGCCAGCAGCAGTAGATCAGCGGGGGGGCCCAACAATGAGCAGTTCTTC. Protein sequence: CASSSRSAGGPNNEQFF.

The rearrangement links TRBV7-8 to TRBJ2-5; 9 nucleotides align to TRBD1. The CDR3 consists of 14 residues. Looked up from germline, CDR1 is SGHVS and CDR2 is FQNEAQ. V shed 5 bases, J shed 8 bases, and the junction held 9 bases outside the gene matches. CDR3 sequence reads: CASSQGTGRLTQYF. The CDR3 region has the DNA TGTGCCAGCAGCCAGGGGACAGGGAGGCTCACCCAGTACTTC. The complete variable domain, with remaining parts taken from reference TRBV7-8 and TRBJ2-5, reads GAGVSQSPRYKVAKRGQDVALRCDPISGHVSLFWYQQALGQGPEFLTYFQNEAQLDKSGLPSDRFFAERPEGSVSTLKIQRTQQEDSAVYLCASSQGTGRLTQYFGPGTRLLVL.

This clone has more than one count but fewer than ten. The CDR3 region is CAISESHQGQGRTDTQYF. In DNA form, the CDR3 reads TGTGCCATCAGTGAGTCTCACCAGGGACAGGGGCGCACAGATACGCAGTATTTT. The V gene is TRBV10-3, the J gene TRBJ2-3; TRBD1 matches at 10 bases. CDR3 size: 18 residues. Germline CDR1 ENHRY, CDR2 SYGVKD. V dropped 0 bases and J dropped 1; count of bases not matched to a gene: 7.

J is TRBJ2-1 and V is TRBV24-1, with 11 nucleotides matching TRBD1. This CDR3 has 15 amino acids. J was trimmed by 7 bases and V by 4 bases; bases with no gene match: 5. Germline CDR1 reads KGHDR; CDR2 reads SFDVKD. The CDR3 DNA is TGTGCCACCAGTGACCCGGGACAGGGGGGTAATGAGCAGTTCTTC. Its protein product is CATSDPGQGGNEQFF.

The chain is built from TRBV30 and TRBJ1-2; tentative D call: TRBD1 (6 bases). Trimming removed 4 bases at V and 4 bases at J, with 13 bases between. The CDR3 runs to 13 residues. The V gene's germline CDR1 is GTSNPN and CDR2 SVGIG (reference sequence). The CDR3 nucleotides read TGTGCCTGGACACCAGGGGCGGCCTATGGCTACACCTTC. This encodes CAWTPGAAYGYTF.

The rearrangement joins TRBV30 to TRBJ2-7; 8 bases line up with TRBD1. V lost 1 base to trimming and J lost 2 bases; unmatched junction nucleotides: 7. The CDR3 is 15 residues long. CDR1 is GTSNPN, CDR2 SVGIG, per germline (reference sequence). In DNA form, the CDR3 reads TGTGCCTGGAGTGAGAACAGGGGGATCCCCTACGAGCAGTACTTC. Translation: CAWSENRGIPYEQYF.

This chain joins TRBV23-1 and TRBJ1-1; a possible D gene is TRBD1 (6 bases). TRBV23-1 belongs to the ORF category, with a function that is uncertain. V was cut by 0 bases and J by 1 base, with 12 bases left in between. The CDR3 contains 16 residues. CDR3 coding DNA: TGCGCCAGCAGTCAATCCCTCCCGGACAGGAACACTGAAGCTTTCTTT. Amino acids: CASSQSLPDRNTEAFF.

This clone was observed a few times. The chain joins TRBV9 to TRBJ1-4; 7 bases align to TRBD1. The CDR3 contains 17 residues. V shed 4 bases and J 8 bases; nucleotides not matched to a gene: 17. The germline V gene encodes CDR1 SGDLS and CDR2 YYNGEE. CDR3 sequence (DNA): TGTGCCAGCAGCCGTACTGACAGGGAATGGGAGTACGAAAAACTGTTTTTT. It translates to CASSRTDREWEYEKLFF.

This clone was counted only a few times. The rearrangement uses TRBV19 and TRBJ1-2; D is undetermined. V gave up 5 bases and J gave up 0 bases, with 19 bases separating them. From germline, CDR1 is LNHDA and CDR2 SQIVND (reference sequence). CDR3 size: 17 residues. The CDR3 nucleotides read TGTGCCAGTAGTCCCCGACACGAGCCCCTGACTAACTATGGCTACACCTTC. Translating gives CASSPRHEPLTNYGYTF.

This chain joins TRBV30 and TRBJ1-6, with 8 bases fitting TRBD1. V trimming: 8 bases; J trimming: 0 bases; junction bases outside the gene matches: 18. Germline CDR1 reads GTSNPN; CDR2 reads SVGIG (reference sequence). The CDR3 is 19 amino acids. The CDR3 bases are TGTGCCGGAAGCGGGGAGGGCAGGGGGCTTAACTCCTATAATTCACCCCTCCACTTT. Translating it yields CAGSGEGRGLNSYNSPLHF.

The chain combines TRBV7-2 with TRBJ1-5; TRBD1 aligns across 7 bases. Trimming cost V 5 bases and J 2 bases; bases outside gene matches: 0. CDR1 and CDR2 (germline): SGHTA, FQGNSA. The CDR3 is made up of 13 amino acids. The CDR3 protein is CASSDRGNQPQHF. The CDR3, as DNA: TGTGCCAGCAGCGACAGGGGCAATCAGCCCCAGCATTTT. Variable domain in full (rest from reference TRBV7-2 and TRBJ1-5): GAGVSQSPSNKVTEKGKDVELRCDPISGHTALYWYRQSLGQGLEFLIYFQGNSAPDKSGLPSDRFSAERTGGSVSTLTIQRTQQEDSAVYLCASSDRGNQPQHFGDGTRLSIL.

The rearrangement links TRBV7-3 to TRBJ2-3; possible D gene TRBD1, 6 bases. Trimming shortened V by 3 bases and J by 1 base, and 8 bases separated the two germline ends. Germline V gene lookup returns CDR1 SGHTA and CDR2 FQGTGA. This CDR3 is built from 14 residues. The chain's CDR3 is CASSLYRGTDTQYF. CDR3 bases: TGTGCCAGCAGCTTGTACAGGGGCACAGATACGCAGTATTTT.